This T cell receptor beta chain was sequenced during a study of blood T cell repertoires in COVID-19. Study-level information: Sample material is recorded as cDNA or gDNA derived from T cells, B-cell-depleted T cells, or PBMCs.

In the authors' methods: Estimation of nucleated cell counts was performed using reference gene primer amplification. The table came from immunoSEQ multiplex PCR; TCRdb's copy has only in-frame clones and leaves some out. The D gene and trimming were derived from the DNA, and the V and J assignments and clone size from that table. The sample has 300,000 or so clones, 80% to 90% seen once. The TCR originated in a middle-aged woman with acute COVID-19. Sequencing used PBMCs or T cells enriched from blood (not recorded which).

The CDR3 protein is CASSQEEGLIYEQYF. The CDR3 DNA sequence: TGCGCCAGCAGCCAAGAGGAGGGACTTATATACGAGCAGTACTTC. V is TRBV4-3 and J is TRBJ2-7; possible D gene TRBD2, 6 bases. V lost 0 bases and J 4 bases, leaving 13 bases between the germline ends. CDR1 is LGHNA, CDR2 YSLEER, per germline. The length of the CDR3 is 15 residues.